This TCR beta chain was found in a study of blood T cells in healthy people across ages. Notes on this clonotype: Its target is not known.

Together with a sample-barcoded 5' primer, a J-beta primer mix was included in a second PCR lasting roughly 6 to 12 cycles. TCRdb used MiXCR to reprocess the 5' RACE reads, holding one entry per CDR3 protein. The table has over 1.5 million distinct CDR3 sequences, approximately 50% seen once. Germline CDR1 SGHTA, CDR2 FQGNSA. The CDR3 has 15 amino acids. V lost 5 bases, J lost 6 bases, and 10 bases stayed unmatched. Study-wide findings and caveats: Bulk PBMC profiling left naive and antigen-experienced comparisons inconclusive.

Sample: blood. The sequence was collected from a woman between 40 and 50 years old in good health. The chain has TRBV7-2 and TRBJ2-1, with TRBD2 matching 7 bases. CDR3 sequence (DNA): TGTGCCAGCAGCAATGAGCGGGGCGGGGGCAATGAGCAGTTCTTC. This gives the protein CASSNERGGGNEQFF.